The T cell receptor (beta chain) described here comes from a study of response to subunit inactivated influenza vaccine. Overall study results and limits: Each seasonal influenza vaccination recruits few new T cells, the authors suggested.

TCRdb redid the calling of the RT-PCR reads with MiXCR, one entry per CDR3 protein. The profile shows about 780,000 distinct CDR3 sequences, about a fifth of them singletons. Germline lookup yields CDR1 SEHNR and CDR2 FQNEAQ (reference sequence). V was pared by 5 bases and J by 6 bases, with 11 bases between. The CDR3 consists of 13 residues. This clonotype came up a few times. What it binds is not known. The V gene is TRBV7-9, the J gene TRBJ1-3; D not certain. The sequences come from PBMCs from blood, collected 5 days after vaccination. The receptor's source is a man in his fifties who received an inactivated influenza vaccine. CDR3 residues: CASSPPSSNTIYF. The CDR3 DNA sequence: TGTGCCAGCAGCCCTCCGTCTTCAAACACCATATATTTT.